This paragraph reports one T cell receptor beta chain. This clone was counted a single time. Which antigen it targets is not known. The record has no base qualities; no much larger clone is one base away. This specimen comes from a study of a mutant IDH1 vaccine in newly diagnosed glioma (dated by TCRdb to 2020 to 2023). Broadly, across the study: Of the roughly 32 patients who were treated, around 62% were male and around 38% were female, and the mean age was around 40 years. Before enrollment, patients had received standard therapy of radiotherapy alone, temozolomide alone, or radiochemotherapy with temozolomide; most received the combination. Longitudinal TCRB deep sequencing was done for 25 treated patients, wherever samples were available for exploratory analyses. Peripheral blood was drawn at six visits: V03 (baseline), V05, V07, V10, V12 and V13. On the study overall, not on this receptor specifically: Selection of PBMC samples for TCRB deep sequencing was based on availability. According to the authors, sample limitations meant that analyses of patient blood samples could not be reproduced. Changes in the top peripheral T cell clonotypes picked up by TCRB sequencing did not appear to be linked to pseudoprogression. Immune responses induced by the vaccine were seen in around 93% of patients across multiple MHC alleles.

Library preparation was by the immunoSEQ multiplex PCR assay. The hsTCRB Kit was used according to the manufacturer's protocol to amplify rearranged TCR beta chain sequences. An Illumina MiSeq was used to sequence the TCRB libraries. On the study's bioinformatics: Demultiplexing, trimming and gene mapping were performed with the kit vendor's proprietary platform. As stored in TCRdb, this immuneACCESS dataset retains in-frame rearrangements with V and J assigned. A fraction of the clones does not appear; measured against another copy, unresolved V genes explain less than half of the discrepancy, and the remainder lacks a known reason. D and trimming come from the DNA, and the V and J calls and clone size come from that table. The sample table lists some 51,000 clones, roughly 80% of them with a count of one. The ten largest clones represent about 1.7% of the sample. Per the publication, the time point label means: baseline, week 1 (first vaccination visit). This sample's treatment or condition label indicates: pre-vaccination baseline after standard-of-care therapy. The donors had newly diagnosed IDH1-mutant astrocytomas of WHO grade 3 or 4 that showed loss of nuclear ATRX. The samples were drawn from NOA16, a multicentre, single-arm, open-label phase I trial in Germany that tested a mutant IDH1 peptide vaccine in humans for the first time. Blood drawn at visit V03 was used as the baseline sample for immunogenicity testing. Genomic DNA for TCRB sequencing was extracted from EDTA blood using the DNeasy Blood and Tissue Kit.

The germline V gene (reference sequence) sets CDR1 to SEHNR and CDR2 to FQNEAQ. Including the terminal cysteine and phenylalanine, the CDR3 comprises 14 residues. Of all the DNA, just the CDR3 is kept, 42 bases in frame from base 1. Relative to germline, V is 5 bases shorter and J is 3 bases shorter, with 14 bases between their ends. The receptor comes from a middle-aged woman with glioma. The specimen was PBMCs, collected from a glioma patient treated with radiotherapy, temozolomide or both. The chain joins TRBV7-9 to TRBJ2-7; the D gene cannot be named for sure. The bases are TGTGCCAGCAGCCCCCCGACAAGCTTCTACGAGCAGTACTTC. Translated, this is CASSPPTSFYEQYF.